The present T cell receptor (beta chain) was sequenced within a study of blood T cell repertoires in COVID-19. Overall study: The United States, Italy and Spain were the sources of the acute and convalescent COVID-19 samples.

Trimming took off 3 bases at V and 0 bases at J, with 10 bases between the two ends. Germline CDR1 reads MDHEN; CDR2 reads SYDVKM. The CDR3 is made up of 15 amino acids. Cohort allocation depended upon clinical history that participants reported. Study processing details: Counts of nucleated cells, estimated from reference gene primer amplification, were obtained. Some clones are missing from TCRdb's copy, which holds only in-frame ones; the method was immunoSEQ multiplex PCR. The DNA was the basis for D and trimming; V, J and clone size are from that table. The data show 130,000 to 150,000 clones, with around nine tenths seen just once and 1.2% held by the top ten.

The chain links TRBV28 to TRBJ2-3; D might be TRBD2 (5 bases). The sequence derives from a woman in her 30s with acute COVID-19. The sample consisted of PBMCs or T cells enriched from blood (not recorded which). CDR3 in DNA: TGTGCCAGCAGTTTCCCAAGCGGTAGCACAGATACGCAGTATTTT. Translation gives CASSFPSGSTDTQYF.